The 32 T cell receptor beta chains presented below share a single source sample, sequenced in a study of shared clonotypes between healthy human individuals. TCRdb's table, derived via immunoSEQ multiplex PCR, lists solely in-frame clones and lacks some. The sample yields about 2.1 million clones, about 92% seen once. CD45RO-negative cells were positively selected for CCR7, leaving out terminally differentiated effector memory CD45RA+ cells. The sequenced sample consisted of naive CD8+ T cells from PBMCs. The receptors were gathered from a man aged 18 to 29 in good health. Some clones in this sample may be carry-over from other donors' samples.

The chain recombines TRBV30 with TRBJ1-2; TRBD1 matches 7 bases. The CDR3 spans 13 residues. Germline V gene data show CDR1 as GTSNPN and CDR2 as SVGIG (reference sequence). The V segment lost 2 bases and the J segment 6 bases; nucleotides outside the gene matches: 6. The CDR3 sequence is CAWSQGGSDGYTF. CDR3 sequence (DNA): TGTGCCTGGAGTCAGGGGGGTTCGGATGGCTACACCTTC.

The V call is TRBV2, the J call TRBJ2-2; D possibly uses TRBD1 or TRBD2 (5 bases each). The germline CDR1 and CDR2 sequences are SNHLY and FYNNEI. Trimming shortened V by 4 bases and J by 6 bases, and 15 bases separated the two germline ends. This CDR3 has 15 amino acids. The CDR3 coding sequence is TGTGCCAGCAGTGTAGGGGAGAACGGCTCCGGGGAGCTGTTTTTT. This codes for CASSVGENGSGELFF.

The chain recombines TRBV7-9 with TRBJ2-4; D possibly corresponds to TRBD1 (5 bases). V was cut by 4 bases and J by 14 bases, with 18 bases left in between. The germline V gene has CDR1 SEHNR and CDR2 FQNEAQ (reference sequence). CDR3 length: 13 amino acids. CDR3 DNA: TGTGCCAGCAGCTCTATCCAGGGCCCCAGCGAGTACTTC. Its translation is CASSSIQGPSEYF.

Written as DNA, the CDR3 is TGTGCCAGCAGTTTATCACCTGGGGATGAAGCTTTCTTT. It is translated as CASSLSPGDEAFF. J is TRBJ1-1 and V is TRBV27, with D uncertain. Trimming pared 0 bases from V and 7 bases from J, leaving 9 bases between. Germline V gene sequence: CDR1 MNHEY, CDR2 SMNVEV (reference sequence). The CDR3 has 13 amino acids.

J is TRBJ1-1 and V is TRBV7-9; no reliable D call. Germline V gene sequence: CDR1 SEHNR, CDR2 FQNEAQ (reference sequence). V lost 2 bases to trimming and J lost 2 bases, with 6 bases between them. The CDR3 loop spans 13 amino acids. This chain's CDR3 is CASSLKENTEAFF. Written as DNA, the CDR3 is TGTGCCAGCAGCTTAAAGGAAAACACTGAAGCTTTCTTT.

The CDR3 protein is CASSLAGLGQYF. The DNA of the CDR3 is TGTGCCAGCAGCTTAGCGGGACTGGGGCAGTATTTT. V usage is TRBV7-2 and J usage is TRBJ2-3, with TRBD2 as a possible D gene (6 bases). The V gene lost 0 bases and the J gene lost 11 bases, with 9 bases spanning the gap. The CDR3 covers 12 residues. The germline V gene encodes CDR1 SGHTA and CDR2 FQGNSA.

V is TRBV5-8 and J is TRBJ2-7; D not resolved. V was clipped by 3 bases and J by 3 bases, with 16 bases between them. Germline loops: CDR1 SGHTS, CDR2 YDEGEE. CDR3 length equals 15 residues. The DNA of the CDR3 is TGTGCCAGCAGCTCACGACTGGAACTACTCTACGAGCAGTACTTC. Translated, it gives CASSSRLELLYEQYF. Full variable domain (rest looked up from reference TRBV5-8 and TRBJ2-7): EAGVTQSPTHLIKTRGQQATLRCSPISGHTSVYWYQQALGLGLQFLLWYDEGEERNRGNFPPRFSGRQFPNYSSELNVNALELEDSALYLCASSSRLELLYEQYFGPGTRLTVT.

This chain's CDR3 is CATSRDRGRDIEAFF. CDR3 DNA sequence: TGTGCCACCAGCAGAGATAGGGGGCGGGATATAGAGGCTTTCTTT. The V and J genes are TRBV15 and TRBJ1-1, with 7 bases that match TRBD1. V trimming: 0 bases; J trimming: 11 bases; junction bases outside the gene matches: 12. The CDR3 spans 15 residues. The germline gives CDR1 LNHNV, CDR2 YYDKDF (reference sequence).

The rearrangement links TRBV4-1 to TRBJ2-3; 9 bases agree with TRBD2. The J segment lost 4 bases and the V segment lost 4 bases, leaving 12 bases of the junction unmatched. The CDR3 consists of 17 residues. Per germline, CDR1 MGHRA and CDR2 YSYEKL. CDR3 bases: TGCGCCAGCAGCCTCAGTGGTAGCGGGAGAAGGGCAGATACGCAGTATTTT. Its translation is CASSLSGSGRRADTQYF.

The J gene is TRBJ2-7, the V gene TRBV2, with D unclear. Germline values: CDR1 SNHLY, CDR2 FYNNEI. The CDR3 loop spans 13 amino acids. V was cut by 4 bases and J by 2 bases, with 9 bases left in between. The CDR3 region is CASSGRLAYEQYF. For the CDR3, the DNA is TGTGCCAGCAGTGGGCGGCTGGCCTACGAGCAGTACTTC.

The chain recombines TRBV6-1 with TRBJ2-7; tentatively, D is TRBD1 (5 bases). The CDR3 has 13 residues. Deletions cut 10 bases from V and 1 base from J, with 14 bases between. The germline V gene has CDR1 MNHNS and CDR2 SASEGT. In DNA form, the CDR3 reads TGTGCCACCAGACAGACATCTTCCTACGAGCAGTACTTC. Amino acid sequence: CATRQTSSYEQYF.

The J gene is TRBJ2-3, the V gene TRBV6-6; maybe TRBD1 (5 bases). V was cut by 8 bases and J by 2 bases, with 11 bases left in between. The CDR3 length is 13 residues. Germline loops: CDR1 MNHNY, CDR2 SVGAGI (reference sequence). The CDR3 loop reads CASCTRATDTQYF. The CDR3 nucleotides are TGTGCCAGCTGTACCAGGGCCACAGATACGCAGTATTTT.

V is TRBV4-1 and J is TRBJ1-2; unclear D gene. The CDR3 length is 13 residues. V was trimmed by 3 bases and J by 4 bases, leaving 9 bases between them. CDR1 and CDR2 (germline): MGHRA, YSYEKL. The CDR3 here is CASSQASSYGYTF. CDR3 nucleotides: TGCGCCAGCAGCCAGGCCTCGTCCTATGGCTACACCTTC.

For the CDR3, the DNA is TGTGCCAGCAGTTACCAAGGGGGATTCAATGGCTACACCTTC. Translating gives CASSYQGGFNGYTF. The chain is built from TRBV6-5 and TRBJ1-2; weak D call: TRBD1 (6 bases). With 2 bases removed from V and 6 bases from J, the gap between germline ends came to 13 bases. Germline lookup yields CDR1 MNHEY and CDR2 SVGAGI. The CDR3 is made up of 14 amino acids.

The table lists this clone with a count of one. The CDR3 sequence: CASSLADRFTDTQYF. DNA for the CDR3: TGTGCCAGCAGCTTAGCCGACAGGTTCACAGATACGCAGTATTTT. The chain uses TRBV5-4 and TRBJ2-3; perhaps TRBD1 as D (6 bases). Germline lookup yields CDR1 SGHNT and CDR2 YYREEE (reference sequence). CDR3 length equals 15 residues. The germline V and J ends were trimmed by 2 bases and 2 bases, with 12 bases remaining between them.

CDR3 protein: CASRTLESSYNEQFF. The CDR3, as DNA: TGTGCCAGCAGGACCTTGGAGAGCTCCTACAATGAGCAGTTCTTC. The chain has TRBV6-5 and TRBJ2-1; D gene unclear. V shed 6 bases and J shed 0 bases, with 12 bases lying between them. The CDR3 has 15 amino acids. CDR1 is MNHEY and CDR2 is SVGAGI in the germline V gene.

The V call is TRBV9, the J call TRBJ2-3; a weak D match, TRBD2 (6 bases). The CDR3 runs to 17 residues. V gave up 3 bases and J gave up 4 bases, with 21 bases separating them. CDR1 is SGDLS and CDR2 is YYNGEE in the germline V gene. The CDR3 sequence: CASSASPSESKSDTQYF. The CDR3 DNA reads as TGTGCCAGCAGCGCCTCCCCTAGCGAATCAAAATCAGATACGCAGTATTTT.

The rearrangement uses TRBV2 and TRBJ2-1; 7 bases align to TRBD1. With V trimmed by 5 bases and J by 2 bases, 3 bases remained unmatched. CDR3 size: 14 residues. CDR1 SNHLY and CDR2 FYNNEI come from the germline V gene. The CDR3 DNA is TGTGCCAGCAGTACCGGGACAGCCTACAATGAGCAGTTCTTC. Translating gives CASSTGTAYNEQFF.

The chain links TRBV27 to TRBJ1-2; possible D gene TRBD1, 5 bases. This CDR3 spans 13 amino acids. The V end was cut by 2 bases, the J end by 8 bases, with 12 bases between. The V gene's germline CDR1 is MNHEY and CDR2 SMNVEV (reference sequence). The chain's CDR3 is CASSLARAGGYTF. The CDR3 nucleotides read TGTGCCAGCAGTTTAGCCAGGGCGGGGGGCTACACCTTC.

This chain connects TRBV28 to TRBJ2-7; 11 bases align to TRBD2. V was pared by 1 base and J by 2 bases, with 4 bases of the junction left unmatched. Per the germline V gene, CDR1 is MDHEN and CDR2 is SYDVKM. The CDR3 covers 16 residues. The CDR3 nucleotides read TGTGCCAGCAGTTTATATGGTAGCGGGAGGGCCTACGAGCAGTACTTC. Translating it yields CASSLYGSGRAYEQYF.

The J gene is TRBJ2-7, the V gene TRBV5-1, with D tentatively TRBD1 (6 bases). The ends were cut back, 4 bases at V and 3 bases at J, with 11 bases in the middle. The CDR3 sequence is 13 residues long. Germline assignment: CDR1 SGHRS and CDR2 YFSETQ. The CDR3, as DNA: TGCGCCAGCAGCCCCGAGGACAGCTACGAGCAGTACTTC. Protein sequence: CASSPEDSYEQYF.

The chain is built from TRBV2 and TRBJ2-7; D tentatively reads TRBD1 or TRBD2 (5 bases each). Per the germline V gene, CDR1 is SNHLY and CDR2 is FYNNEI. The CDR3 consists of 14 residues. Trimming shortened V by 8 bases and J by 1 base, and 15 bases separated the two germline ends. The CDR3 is CASFPGRASYEQYF. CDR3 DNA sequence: TGTGCCAGCTTCCCGGGACGGGCTTCCTACGAGCAGTACTTC.

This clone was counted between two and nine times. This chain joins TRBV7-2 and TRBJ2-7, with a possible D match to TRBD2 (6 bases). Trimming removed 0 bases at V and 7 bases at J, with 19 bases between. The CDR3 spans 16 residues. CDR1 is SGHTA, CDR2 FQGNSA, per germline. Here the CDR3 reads CASSLAGRGTLGEQYF. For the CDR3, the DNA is TGTGCCAGCAGCTTAGCTGGGCGCGGGACTTTGGGGGAGCAGTACTTC.

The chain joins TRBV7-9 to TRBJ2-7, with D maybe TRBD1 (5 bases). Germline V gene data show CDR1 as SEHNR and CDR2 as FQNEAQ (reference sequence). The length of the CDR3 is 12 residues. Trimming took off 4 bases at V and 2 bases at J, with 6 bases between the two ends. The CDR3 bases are TGTGCCAGCAGCTGGACAACCTACGAGCAGTACTTC. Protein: CASSWTTYEQYF. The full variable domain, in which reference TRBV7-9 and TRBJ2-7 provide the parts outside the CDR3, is DTGVSQNPRHKITKRGQNVTFRCDPISEHNRLYWYRQTLGQGPEFLTYFQNEAQLEKSRLLSDRFSAERPKGSFSTLEIQRTEQGDSAMYLCASSWTTYEQYFGPGTRLTVT.

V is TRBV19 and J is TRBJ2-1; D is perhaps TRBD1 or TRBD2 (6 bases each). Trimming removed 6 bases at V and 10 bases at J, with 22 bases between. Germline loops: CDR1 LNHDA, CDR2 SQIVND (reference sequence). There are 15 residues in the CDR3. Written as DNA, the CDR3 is TGTGCCAGTAGCCAGGGGAGGCTAGAAGTCGGCGAGCAGTTCTTC. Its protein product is CASSQGRLEVGEQFF.

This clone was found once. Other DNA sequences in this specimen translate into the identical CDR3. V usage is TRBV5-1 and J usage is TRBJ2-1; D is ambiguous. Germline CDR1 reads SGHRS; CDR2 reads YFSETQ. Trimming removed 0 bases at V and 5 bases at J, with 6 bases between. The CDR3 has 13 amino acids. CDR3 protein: CASSLGLHNEQFF. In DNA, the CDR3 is TGCGCCAGCAGCTTGGGACTCCACAATGAGCAGTTCTTC. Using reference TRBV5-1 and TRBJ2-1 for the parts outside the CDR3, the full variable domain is KAGVTQTPRYLIKTRGQQVTLSCSPISGHRSVSWYQQTPGQGLQFLFEYFSETQRNKGNFPGRFSGRQFSNSRSEMNVSTLELGDSALYLCASSLGLHNEQFFGPGTRLTVL.

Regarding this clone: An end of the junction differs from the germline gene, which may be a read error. The CDR3 DNA reads TGTGCCAGCAGCTGGACCCCGGGACTGTTACTCTTC. Residues: CASSWTPGLLLF. The rearrangement links TRBV7-9 to TRBJ2-1; tentatively, D is TRBD2 (6 bases). This CDR3 has 12 residues. Looked up from germline, CDR1 is SEHNR and CDR2 is FQNEAQ (reference sequence).

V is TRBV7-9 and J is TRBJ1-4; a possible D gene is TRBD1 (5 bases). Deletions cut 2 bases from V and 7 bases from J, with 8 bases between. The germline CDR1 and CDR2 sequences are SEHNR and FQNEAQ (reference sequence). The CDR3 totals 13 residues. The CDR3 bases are TGTGCCAGCAGCTTACGGGGGGGTGAAAAACTGTTTTTT. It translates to CASSLRGGEKLFF.

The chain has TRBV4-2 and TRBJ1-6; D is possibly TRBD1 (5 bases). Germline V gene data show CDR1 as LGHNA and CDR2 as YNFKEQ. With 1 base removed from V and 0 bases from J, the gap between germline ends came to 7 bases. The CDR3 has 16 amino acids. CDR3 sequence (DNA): TGTGCCAGCAGCCAAGCAGGGCACTCCTATAATTCACCCCTCCACTTT. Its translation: CASSQAGHSYNSPLHF.

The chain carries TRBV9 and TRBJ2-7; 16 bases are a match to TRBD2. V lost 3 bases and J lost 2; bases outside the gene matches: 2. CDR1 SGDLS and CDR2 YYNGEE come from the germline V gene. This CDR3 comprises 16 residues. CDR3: CASSGGTSGRAYEQYF. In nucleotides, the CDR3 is TGTGCCAGCAGCGGGGGGACTAGCGGGAGGGCCTACGAGCAGTACTTC. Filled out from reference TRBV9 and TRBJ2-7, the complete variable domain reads DSGVTQTPKHLITATGQRVTLRCSPRSGDLSVYWYQQSLDQGLQFLIQYYNGEERAKGNILERFSAQQFPDLHSELNLSSLELGDSALYFCASSGGTSGRAYEQYFGPGTRLTVT.

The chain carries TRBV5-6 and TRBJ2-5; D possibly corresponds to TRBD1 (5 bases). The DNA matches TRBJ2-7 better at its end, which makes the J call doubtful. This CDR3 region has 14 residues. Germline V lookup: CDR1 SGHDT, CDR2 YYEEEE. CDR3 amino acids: CASSFGRGTYEQYF. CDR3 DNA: TGTGCCAGCAGCTTCGGTAGGGGTACGTACGAGCAGTACTTC.

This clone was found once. This CDR3 reads CASSLARSGYEQYF. The CDR3, as DNA: TGTGCCAGCAGCTTAGCCCGGAGCGGCTACGAGCAGTACTTC. The J gene is TRBJ2-7, the V gene TRBV11-2; tentative D call: TRBD2 (5 bases). The CDR3 extends over 14 amino acids. V lost 1 base and J lost 3, with 10 bases in between. Germline CDR1 reads SGHAT; CDR2 reads FQNNGV.